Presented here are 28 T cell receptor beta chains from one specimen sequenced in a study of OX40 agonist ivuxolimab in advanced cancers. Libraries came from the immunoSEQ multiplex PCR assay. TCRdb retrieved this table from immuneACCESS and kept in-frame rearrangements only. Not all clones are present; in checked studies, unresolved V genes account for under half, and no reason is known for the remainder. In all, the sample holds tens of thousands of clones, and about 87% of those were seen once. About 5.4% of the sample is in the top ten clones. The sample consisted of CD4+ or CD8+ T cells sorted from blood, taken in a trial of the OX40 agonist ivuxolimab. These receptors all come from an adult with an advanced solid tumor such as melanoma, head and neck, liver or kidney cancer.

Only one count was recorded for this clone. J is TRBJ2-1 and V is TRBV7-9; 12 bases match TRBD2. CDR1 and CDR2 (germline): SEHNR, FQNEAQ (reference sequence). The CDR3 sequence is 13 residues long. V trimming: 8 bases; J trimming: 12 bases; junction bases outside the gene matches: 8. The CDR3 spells CASGLAGTEGQFF. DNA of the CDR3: TGTGCCAGCGGACTAGCGGGAACCGAGGGGCAGTTCTTC.

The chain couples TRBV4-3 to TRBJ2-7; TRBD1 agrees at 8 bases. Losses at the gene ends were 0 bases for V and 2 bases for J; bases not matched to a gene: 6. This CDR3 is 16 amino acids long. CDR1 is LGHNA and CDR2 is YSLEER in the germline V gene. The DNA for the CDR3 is TGCGCCAGCAGCCAAGATCCCAGGGGGCTAACCTACGAGCAGTACTTC. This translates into CASSQDPRGLTYEQYF.

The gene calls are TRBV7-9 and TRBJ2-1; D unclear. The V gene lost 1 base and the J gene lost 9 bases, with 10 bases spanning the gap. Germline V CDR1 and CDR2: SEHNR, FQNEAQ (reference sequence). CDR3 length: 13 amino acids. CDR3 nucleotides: TGTGCCAGCAGCTTAGGGGCTGGTGGTGAGCAGTTCTTC. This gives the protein CASSLGAGGEQFF.

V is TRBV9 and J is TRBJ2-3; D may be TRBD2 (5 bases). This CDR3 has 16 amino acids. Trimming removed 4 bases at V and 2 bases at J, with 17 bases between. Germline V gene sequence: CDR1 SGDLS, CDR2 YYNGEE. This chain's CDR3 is CASSRAQRPSTDTQYF. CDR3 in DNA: TGTGCCAGCAGCAGGGCCCAGCGGCCATCCACAGATACGCAGTATTTT. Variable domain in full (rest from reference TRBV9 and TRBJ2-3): DSGVTQTPKHLITATGQRVTLRCSPRSGDLSVYWYQQSLDQGLQFLIQYYNGEERAKGNILERFSAQQFPDLHSELNLSSLELGDSALYFCASSRAQRPSTDTQYFGPGTRLTVL.

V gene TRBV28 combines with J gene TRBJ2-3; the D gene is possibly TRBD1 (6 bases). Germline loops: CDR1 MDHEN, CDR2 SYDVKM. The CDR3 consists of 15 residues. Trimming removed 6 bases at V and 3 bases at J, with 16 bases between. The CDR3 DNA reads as TGTGCCAGCAGCAGGGGCGGGTATAGTACAGATACGCAGTATTTT. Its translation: CASSRGGYSTDTQYF.

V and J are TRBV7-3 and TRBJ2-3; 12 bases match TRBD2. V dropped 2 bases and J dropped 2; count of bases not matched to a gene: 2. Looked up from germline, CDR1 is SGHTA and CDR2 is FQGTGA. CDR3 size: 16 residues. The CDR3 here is CASSLGLAGPTDTQYF. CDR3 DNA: TGTGCCAGCAGCTTAGGACTAGCGGGACCCACAGATACGCAGTATTTT.

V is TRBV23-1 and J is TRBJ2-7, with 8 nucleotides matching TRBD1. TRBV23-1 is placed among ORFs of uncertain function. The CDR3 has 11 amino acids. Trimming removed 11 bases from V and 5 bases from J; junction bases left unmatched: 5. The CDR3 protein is CALTGAHEQYF. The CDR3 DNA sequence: TGCGCCCTGACAGGGGCCCACGAGCAGTACTTC.

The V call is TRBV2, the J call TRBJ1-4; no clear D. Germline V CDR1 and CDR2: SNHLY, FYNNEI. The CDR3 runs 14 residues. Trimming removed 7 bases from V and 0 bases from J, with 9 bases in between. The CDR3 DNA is TGTGCCAGCAAGAGGGAGACAACTAATGAAAAACTGTTTTTT. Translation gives CASKRETTNEKLFF.

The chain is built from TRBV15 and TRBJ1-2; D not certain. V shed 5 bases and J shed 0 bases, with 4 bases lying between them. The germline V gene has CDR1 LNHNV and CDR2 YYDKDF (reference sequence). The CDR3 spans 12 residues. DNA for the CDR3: TGTGCCACCAGCGGGGCTAACTATGGCTACACCTTC. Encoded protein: CATSGANYGYTF. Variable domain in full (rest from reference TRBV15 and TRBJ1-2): DAMVIQNPRYQVTQFGKPVTLSCSQTLNHNVMYWYQQKSSQAPKLLFHYYDKDFNNEADTPDNFQSRRPNTSFCFLDIRSPGLGDTAMYLCATSGANYGYTFGSGTRLTVV.

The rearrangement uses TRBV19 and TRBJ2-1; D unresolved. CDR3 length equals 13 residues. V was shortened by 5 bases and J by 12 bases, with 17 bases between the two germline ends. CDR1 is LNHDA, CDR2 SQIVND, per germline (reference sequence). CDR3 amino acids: CASSSQLRTPQFF. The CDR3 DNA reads TGTGCCAGTAGTTCGCAACTCCGGACCCCGCAGTTCTTC.

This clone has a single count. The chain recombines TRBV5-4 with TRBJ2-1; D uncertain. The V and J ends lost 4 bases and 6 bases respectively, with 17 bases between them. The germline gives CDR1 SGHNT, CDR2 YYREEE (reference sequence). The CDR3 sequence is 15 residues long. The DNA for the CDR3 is TGTGCCAGCAGCCCTACCAGCATGTTCAGCAATGAGCAGTTCTTC. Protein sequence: CASSPTSMFSNEQFF.

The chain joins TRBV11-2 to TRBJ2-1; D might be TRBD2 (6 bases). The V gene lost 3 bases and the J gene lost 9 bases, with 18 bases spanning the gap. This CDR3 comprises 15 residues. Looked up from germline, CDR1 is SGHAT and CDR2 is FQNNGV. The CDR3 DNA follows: TGTGCCAGCAGCTTTTTCGGGAGCGAGGAAGGTGAGCAGTTCTTC. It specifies CASSFFGSEEGEQFF.

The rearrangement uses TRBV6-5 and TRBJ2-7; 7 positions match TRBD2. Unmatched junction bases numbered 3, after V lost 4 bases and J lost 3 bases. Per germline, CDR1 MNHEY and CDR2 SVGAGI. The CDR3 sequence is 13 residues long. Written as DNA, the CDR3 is TGTGCCAGCAGTTGGGGACTAATCTACGAGCAGTACTTC. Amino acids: CASSWGLIYEQYF.

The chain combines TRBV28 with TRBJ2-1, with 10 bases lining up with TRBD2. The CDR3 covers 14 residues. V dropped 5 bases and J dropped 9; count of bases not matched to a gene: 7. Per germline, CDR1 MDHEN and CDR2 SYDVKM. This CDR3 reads CASSPGLALAEQFF. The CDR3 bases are TGTGCCAGCAGTCCGGGACTAGCGCTAGCTGAGCAGTTCTTC. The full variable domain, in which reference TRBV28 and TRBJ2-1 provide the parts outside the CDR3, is DVKVTQSSRYLVKRTGEKVFLECVQDMDHENMFWYRQDPGLGLRLIYFSYDVKMKEKGDIPEGYSVSREKKERFSLILESASTNQTSMYLCASSPGLALAEQFFGPGTRLTVL.

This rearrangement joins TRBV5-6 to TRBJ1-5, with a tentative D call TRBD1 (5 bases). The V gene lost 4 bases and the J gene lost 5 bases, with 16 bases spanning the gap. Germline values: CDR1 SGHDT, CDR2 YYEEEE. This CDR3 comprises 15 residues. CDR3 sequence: CASSASGLLYQPQHF. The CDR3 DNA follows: TGTGCCAGCAGCGCGTCAGGGCTATTGTATCAGCCCCAGCATTTT.

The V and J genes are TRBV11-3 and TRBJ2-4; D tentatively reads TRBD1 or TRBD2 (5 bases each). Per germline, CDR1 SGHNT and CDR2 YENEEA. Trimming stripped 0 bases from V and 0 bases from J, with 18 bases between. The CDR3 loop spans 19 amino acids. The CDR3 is CASSLDHLEAGRAKNIQYF. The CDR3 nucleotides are TGTGCCAGCAGCTTAGATCATTTAGAGGCAGGGAGAGCCAAAAACATTCAGTACTTC. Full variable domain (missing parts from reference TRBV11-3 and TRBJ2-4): EAGVVQSPRYKIIEKKQPVAFWCNPISGHNTLYWYLQNLGQGPELLIRYENEEAVDDSQLPKDRFSAERLKGVDSTLKIQPAELGDSAVYLCASSLDHLEAGRAKNIQYFGAGTRLSVL.

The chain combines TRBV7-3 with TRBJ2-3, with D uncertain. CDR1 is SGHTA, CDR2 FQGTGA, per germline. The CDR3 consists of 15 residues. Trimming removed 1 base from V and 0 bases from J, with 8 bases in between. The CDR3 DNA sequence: TGTGCCAGCAGCTTAAGCCAGCGAAGCACAGATACGCAGTATTTT. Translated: CASSLSQRSTDTQYF. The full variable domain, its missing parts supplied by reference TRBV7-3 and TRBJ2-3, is GAGVSQTPSNKVTEKGKYVELRCDPISGHTALYWYRQSLGQGPEFLIYFQGTGAADDSGLPNDRFFAVRPEGSVSTLKIQRTERGDSAVYLCASSLSQRSTDTQYFGPGTRLTVL.

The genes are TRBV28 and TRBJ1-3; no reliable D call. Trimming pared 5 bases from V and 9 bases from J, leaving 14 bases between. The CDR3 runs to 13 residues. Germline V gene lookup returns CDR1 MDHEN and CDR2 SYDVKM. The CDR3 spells CASSALGFGTIYF. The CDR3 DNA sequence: TGTGCCAGCAGTGCCTTAGGATTCGGCACCATATATTTT.

The CDR3 sequence: CASSPQGGPNTGELFF. The CDR3, as DNA: TGTGCCAGCTCACCTCAAGGGGGGCCAAACACCGGGGAGCTGTTTTTT. This chain joins TRBV18 and TRBJ2-2; D could derive from TRBD1 or TRBD2 (6 bases each). Germline V CDR1 and CDR2: KGHSH, LQKENI. This CDR3 is 16 amino acids long. Trimming took off 3 bases at V and 2 bases at J, with 13 bases between the two ends.

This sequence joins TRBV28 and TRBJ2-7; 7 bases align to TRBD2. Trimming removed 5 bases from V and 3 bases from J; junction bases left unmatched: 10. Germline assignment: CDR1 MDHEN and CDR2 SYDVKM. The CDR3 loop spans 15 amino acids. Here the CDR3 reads CASSPTGLPSYEQYF. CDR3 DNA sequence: TGTGCCAGCAGTCCTACGGGACTACCAAGCTACGAGCAGTACTTC.

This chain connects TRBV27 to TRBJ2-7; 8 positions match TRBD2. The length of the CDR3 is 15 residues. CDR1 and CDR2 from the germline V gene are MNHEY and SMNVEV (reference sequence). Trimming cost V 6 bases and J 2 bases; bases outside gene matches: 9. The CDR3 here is CASSREGRPAYEQYF. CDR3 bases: TGTGCCAGCAGCCGGGAGGGGCGACCGGCCTACGAGCAGTACTTC.

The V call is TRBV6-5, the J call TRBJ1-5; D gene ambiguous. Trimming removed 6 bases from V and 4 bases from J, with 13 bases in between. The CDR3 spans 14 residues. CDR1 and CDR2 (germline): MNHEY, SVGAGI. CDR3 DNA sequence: TGTGCCAGCAGCCAAGAATCGGGAAATCAGCCCCAGCATTTT. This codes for CASSQESGNQPQHF.

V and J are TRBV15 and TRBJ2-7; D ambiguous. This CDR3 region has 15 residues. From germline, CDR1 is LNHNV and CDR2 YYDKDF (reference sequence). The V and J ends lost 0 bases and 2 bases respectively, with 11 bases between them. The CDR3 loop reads CATSRDYTPAYEQYF. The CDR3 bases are TGTGCCACCAGCAGAGATTATACCCCGGCCTACGAGCAGTACTTC.

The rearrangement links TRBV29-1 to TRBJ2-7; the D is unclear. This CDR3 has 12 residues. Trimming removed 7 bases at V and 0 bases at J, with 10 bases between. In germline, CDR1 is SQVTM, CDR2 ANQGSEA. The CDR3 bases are TGCAGCGCCGGACCGTTCTCCTACGAGCAGTACTTC. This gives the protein CSAGPFSYEQYF.

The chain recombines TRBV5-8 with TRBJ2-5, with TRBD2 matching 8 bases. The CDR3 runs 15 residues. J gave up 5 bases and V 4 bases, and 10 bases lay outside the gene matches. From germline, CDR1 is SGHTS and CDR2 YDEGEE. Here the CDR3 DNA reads TGTGCCAGCAGCCCCGGGCCCGGGACTAGGGAGACCCAGTACTTC. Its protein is CASSPGPGTRETQYF.

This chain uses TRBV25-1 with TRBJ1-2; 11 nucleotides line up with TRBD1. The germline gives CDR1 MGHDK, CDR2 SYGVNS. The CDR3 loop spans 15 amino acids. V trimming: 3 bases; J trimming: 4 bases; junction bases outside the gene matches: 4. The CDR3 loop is CASSDLGTGGYGYTF. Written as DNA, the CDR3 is TGTGCCAGCAGTGACTTGGGGACAGGGGGCTATGGCTACACCTTC.

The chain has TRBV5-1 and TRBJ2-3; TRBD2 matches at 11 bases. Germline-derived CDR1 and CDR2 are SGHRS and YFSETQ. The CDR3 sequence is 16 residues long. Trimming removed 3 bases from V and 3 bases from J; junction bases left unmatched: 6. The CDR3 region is CASSYIAGGRTDTQYF. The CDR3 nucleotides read TGCGCCAGCAGCTACATAGCGGGAGGGCGGACAGATACGCAGTATTTT.

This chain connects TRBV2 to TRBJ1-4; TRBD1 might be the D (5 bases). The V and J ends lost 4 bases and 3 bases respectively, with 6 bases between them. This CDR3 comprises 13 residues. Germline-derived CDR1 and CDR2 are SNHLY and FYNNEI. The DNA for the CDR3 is TGTGCCAGCAGTGGGGGACCTAATGAAAAACTGTTTTTT. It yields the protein CASSGGPNEKLFF.